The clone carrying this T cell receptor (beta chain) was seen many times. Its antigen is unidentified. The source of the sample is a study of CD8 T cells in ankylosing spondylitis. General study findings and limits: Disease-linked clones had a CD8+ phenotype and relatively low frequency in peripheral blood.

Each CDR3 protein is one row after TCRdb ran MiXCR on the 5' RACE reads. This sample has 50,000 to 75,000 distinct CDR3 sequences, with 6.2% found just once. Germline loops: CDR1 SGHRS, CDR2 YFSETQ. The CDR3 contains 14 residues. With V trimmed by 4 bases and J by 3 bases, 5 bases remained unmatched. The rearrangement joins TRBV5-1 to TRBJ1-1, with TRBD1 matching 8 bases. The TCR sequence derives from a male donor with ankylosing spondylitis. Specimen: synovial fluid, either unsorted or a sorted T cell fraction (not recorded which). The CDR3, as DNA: TGCGCCAGCAGCCCGGGACAGGCGGACACTGAAGCTTTCTTT. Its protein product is CASSPGQADTEAFF.